This T cell receptor (beta chain) was sequenced in a study of blood T cell repertoires in COVID-19. The CDR3 is 12 residues long. Between the trimmed V and J ends, which lost 7 bases and 5 bases, there was a span of 12 bases. CDR1 is MNHEY and CDR2 is SVGAGI in the germline V gene. Using immunoSEQ multiplex PCR, the repertoire was profiled, and TCRdb retains in-frame clones only, with some absent. This table has approximately 150,000 clones, around nine tenths appearing once. The origin of this receptor is a man in his sixties with active or convalescent COVID-19. Sequenced: peripheral blood. The chain employs TRBV6-5 and TRBJ2-7; D might be TRBD1 (6 bases). The CDR3 coding sequence is TGTGCCAGCAAAAACCGGGACAACGAGCAGTACTTC. It encodes CASKNRDNEQYF.